The 25 T cell receptor beta chains listed next were all sequenced from one sample in a study of cytomegalovirus exposure and HLA in healthy donors. The PCR ran on 60 Vbeta and 13 Jbeta primers. The method was immunoSEQ multiplex PCR; TCRdb's version includes in-frame clones alone and lacks a portion of them. Among 57,000 or so clones listed, around 70% were seen once. Sequencing was performed on PBMCs. Every receptor here comes from a woman aged 60-70 years in good health and CMV-seropositive.

J is TRBJ1-1 and V is TRBV18; possibly TRBD1 for D (6 bases). Germline lookup yields CDR1 KGHSH and CDR2 LQKENI. This CDR3 is built from 16 residues. Trimming took off 3 bases at V and 0 bases at J, with 14 bases between the two ends. The CDR3 DNA reads TGTGCCAGCTCACCCGGGACACTGATTCTGAACACTGAAGCTTTCTTT. Translating it yields CASSPGTLILNTEAFF.

The rearrangement links TRBV14 to TRBJ2-5; TRBD2 aligns across 8 bases. Germline assignment: CDR1 SGHDN and CDR2 FVKESK. The CDR3 runs 16 residues. Unmatched junction bases numbered 16, after V lost 0 bases and J lost 13 bases. CDR3 DNA sequence: TGTGCCAGCAGCCAAGAGTTCGGGGGGGCCTATAGCGAAATGTACTTC. It translates to CASSQEFGGAYSEMYF.

At least ten counts were recorded for this clone. This chain links TRBV16 with TRBJ1-2; D might be TRBD1 (5 bases). V lost 4 bases to trimming and J lost 2 bases, with 14 bases between them. Looked up from germline, CDR1 is KGHSY and CDR2 is FQNENV. This CDR3 contains 15 residues. The CDR3 DNA is TGTGCCAGCAGCCCATATACAGGATTGAACTATGGCTACACCTTC. Its protein product is CASSPYTGLNYGYTF.

A few counts support this clone. This chain uses TRBV6-5 with TRBJ1-5, with 8 bases identical to TRBD1. This CDR3 is 14 amino acids long. The ends lost 4 bases at V and 13 bases at J; junction bases unmatched: 12. Germline V gene data show CDR1 as MNHEY and CDR2 as SVGAGI. The CDR3 region has the DNA TGTGCCAGCAGTTCCGACAGGGGTAGCAAAGGACAGCATTTT. Translating it yields CASSSDRGSKGQHF.

The chain carries TRBV6-1 and TRBJ1-2; 11 positions match TRBD1. V lost 6 bases, J lost 4 bases, and 4 bases stayed unmatched. This CDR3 region has 14 residues. Per the germline V gene, CDR1 is MNHNS and CDR2 is SASEGT. The DNA for the CDR3 is TGTGCCAGCAGCTTGGGACAGGGGGGCTATGGCTACACCTTC. Protein: CASSLGQGGYGYTF.

V usage is TRBV6-5 and J usage is TRBJ1-2, with TRBD1 identical over 8 bases. The CDR3 extends over 16 amino acids. After removal of 0 bases from V and 2 bases from J, the junction contained 5 bases not matched to a gene. CDR1 and CDR2 (germline): MNHEY, SVGAGI. CDR3 region: CASSYSAGGWNYGYTF. Written as DNA, the CDR3 is TGTGCCAGCAGTTACTCGGCAGGGGGCTGGAACTATGGCTACACCTTC.

This chain joins TRBV19 and TRBJ1-3; no reliable D call. V dropped 7 bases and J dropped 3 bases, with 10 bases sitting between them. Germline V gene lookup returns CDR1 LNHDA and CDR2 SQIVND (reference sequence). The CDR3 contains 13 residues. The CDR3 loop is CASTERSGNTIYF. The CDR3, as DNA: TGTGCCAGTACCGAGAGAAGTGGAAACACCATATATTTT. Using reference TRBV19 and TRBJ1-3 for the parts outside the CDR3, the full variable domain is DGGITQSPKYLFRKEGQNVTLSCEQNLNHDAMYWYRQDPGQGLRLIYYSQIVNDFQKGDIAEGYSVSREKKESFPLTVTSAQKNPTAFYLCASTERSGNTIYFGEGSWLTVV.

The chain links TRBV19 to TRBJ2-6, with D tentatively TRBD2 (5 bases). Germline V gene data show CDR1 as LNHDA and CDR2 as SQIVND (reference sequence). CDR3 length: 16 residues. V lost 3 bases to trimming and J lost 0 bases, with 9 bases between them. Written as DNA, the CDR3 is TGTGCCAGTAGTATCTCGGGGAACTCTGGGGCCAACGTCCTGACTTTC. It yields the protein CASSISGNSGANVLTF.

The count of this clone is one. This sequence joins TRBV5-4 and TRBJ2-7, with 7 bases fitting TRBD2. Trimming at V came to 4 bases and at J to 2 bases, leaving 12 bases not matched to a gene. From germline, CDR1 is SGHNT and CDR2 YYREEE (reference sequence). The CDR3 loop spans 16 amino acids. CDR3 sequence: CASSPGGRITTYEQYF. The CDR3 DNA follows: TGTGCCAGCAGCCCGGGAGGCAGAATCACGACCTACGAGCAGTACTTC.

The rearrangement uses TRBV4-3 and TRBJ1-6; unclear D gene. Germline V gene data show CDR1 as LGHNA and CDR2 as YSLEER. The V end was cut by 0 bases, the J end by 10 bases, with 7 bases between. CDR3 size: 13 residues. The CDR3, as DNA: TGCGCCAGCAGCCAAGATCTAGGATCACCCCTCCACTTT. Protein: CASSQDLGSPLHF.

There are a few counts of this clone. J is TRBJ2-7 and V is TRBV19, with a tentative D call TRBD2 (6 bases). V lost 5 bases, J lost 3 bases, and 11 bases lay in between. This CDR3 comprises 13 residues. Germline values: CDR1 LNHDA, CDR2 SQIVND (reference sequence). The CDR3 sequence is CASSAGLLYEQYF. The CDR3 coding sequence is TGTGCCAGTAGTGCAGGACTACTCTACGAGCAGTACTTC. Full variable domain (missing parts from reference TRBV19 and TRBJ2-7): DGGITQSPKYLFRKEGQNVTLSCEQNLNHDAMYWYRQDPGQGLRLIYYSQIVNDFQKGDIAEGYSVSREKKESFPLTVTSAQKNPTAFYLCASSAGLLYEQYFGPGTRLTVT.

The J gene is TRBJ2-2, the V gene TRBV5-1; the match to TRBD2 covers 8 bases. From germline, CDR1 is SGHRS and CDR2 YFSETQ. V shed 0 bases and J 6 bases; nucleotides not matched to a gene: 7. This CDR3 comprises 16 residues. CDR3 sequence reads: CASSLEVAGSSGELFF. CDR3 DNA: TGCGCCAGCAGCTTGGAAGTAGCGGGGTCCTCCGGGGAGCTGTTTTTT.

This clone was counted only a few times. The chain employs TRBV5-1 and TRBJ2-3; TRBD1 aligns across 9 bases. CDR3 length: 19 residues. Germline CDR1 is SGHRS and CDR2 is YFSETQ. Trimming at V came to 4 bases and at J to 0 bases, leaving 15 bases not matched to a gene. CDR3 sequence reads: CASSKTPGTGKTSTDTQYF. The CDR3 region has the DNA TGCGCCAGCAGCAAAACCCCCGGGACAGGGAAAACTAGCACAGATACGCAGTATTTT.

V is TRBV19 and J is TRBJ1-2; D is possibly TRBD1 (5 bases). Germline V CDR1 and CDR2: LNHDA, SQIVND (reference sequence). Trimming pared 4 bases from V and 5 bases from J, leaving 11 bases between. This CDR3 is 13 amino acids long. The CDR3 loop reads CASSKQTEYGYTF. The DNA of the CDR3 is TGTGCCAGTAGTAAACAGACAGAGTATGGCTACACCTTC. The whole variable domain, filled in from reference TRBV19 and TRBJ1-2, reads DGGITQSPKYLFRKEGQNVTLSCEQNLNHDAMYWYRQDPGQGLRLIYYSQIVNDFQKGDIAEGYSVSREKKESFPLTVTSAQKNPTAFYLCASSKQTEYGYTFGSGTRLTVV.

The chain carries TRBV5-4 and TRBJ1-1, with D tentatively TRBD1 (5 bases). In germline, CDR1 is SGHNT, CDR2 YYREEE (reference sequence). The V end lost 4 bases, the J end lost 2 bases, and 18 bases lay between the germline ends. The length of the CDR3 is 16 residues. This chain's CDR3 is CASSPGGAQVNTEAFF. DNA of the CDR3: TGTGCCAGCAGCCCCGGGGGTGCACAGGTCAACACTGAAGCTTTCTTT.

This chain uses TRBV11-1 with TRBJ1-6; TRBD1 matches at 7 bases. With 4 bases clipped from V and 9 bases from J, the junction kept 9 bases outside the gene matches. Germline V gene data show CDR1 as SGHAT and CDR2 as FQDESV (reference sequence). This CDR3 contains 15 residues. DNA for the CDR3: TGTGCCAGCAGCTATAACGGACAGGATATTTCACCCCTCCACTTT. Translating it yields CASSYNGQDISPLHF. The whole variable domain, remainder taken from reference TRBV11-1 and TRBJ1-6, is EAEVAQSPRYKITEKSQAVAFWCDPISGHATLYWYRQILGQGPELLVQFQDESVVDDSQLPKDRFSAERLKGVDSTLKIQPAELGDSAMYLCASSYNGQDISPLHFGNGTRLTVT.

The chain combines TRBV6-5 with TRBJ1-1, with D uncertain. CDR3 length equals 13 residues. CDR1 MNHEY and CDR2 SVGAGI come from the germline V gene. Trimming stripped 2 bases from V and 0 bases from J, with 4 bases between. The CDR3: CASSYTMNTEAFF. The CDR3 DNA reads TGTGCCAGCAGTTACACAATGAACACTGAAGCTTTCTTT.

There are a few counts of this clone. The gene calls are TRBV27 and TRBJ2-3, with D possibly matching TRBD1 (6 bases). The germline gives CDR1 MNHEY, CDR2 SMNVEV (reference sequence). Trimming took off 1 base at V and 1 base at J, with 15 bases between the two ends. The CDR3 contains 17 residues. The CDR3 nucleotides are TGTGCCAGCAGTTTATGGGACACCCCCTCCGGCACAGATACGCAGTATTTT. Encoded protein: CASSLWDTPSGTDTQYF.

Within the sample, this clone is medium-sized. The rearrangement joins TRBV6-4 to TRBJ2-3, with 10 bases identical to TRBD2. V trimming: 6 bases; J trimming: 4 bases; junction bases outside the gene matches: 10. This CDR3 spans 16 amino acids. In germline, CDR1 is MRHNA, CDR2 SNTAGT. DNA for the CDR3: TGTGCCAGCAGCGAAGAATTAGCGGGGGGTCCAGATACGCAGTATTTT. It codes for CASSEELAGGPDTQYF.

This clone was seen a handful of times. One end of the junction does not line up with germline, which may come from a read error. This same CDR3 is encoded by further DNA sequences in the sample. The rearrangement uses TRBV30 and TRBJ2-1; D call uncertain. From germline, CDR1 is GTSNPN and CDR2 SVGIG (reference sequence). The CDR3 length is 16 residues. The CDR3 bases are TGTGCCCGGAGTTGCGTACTCCCTGCGCCCTACAATGAGCAGTTCTTC. Translated: CARSCVLPAPYNEQFF.

This clone occurred a few times. The gene calls are TRBV5-8 and TRBJ2-1; 8 bases are a match to TRBD1. V shed 7 bases and J 3 bases; nucleotides not matched to a gene: 3. In germline, CDR1 is SGHTS, CDR2 YDEGEE. The CDR3 contains 13 residues. The CDR3 sequence is CASDRGIYNEQFF. The CDR3 nucleotides read TGTGCCAGCGACAGGGGTATCTACAATGAGCAGTTCTTC.

In the case of this clone: One end of the junction is discordant with germline, which a read error may explain. J is TRBJ1-1 and V is TRBV7-9; possibly TRBD1 for D (6 bases). CDR3 size: 14 residues. Per the germline V gene, CDR1 is SEHNR and CDR2 is FQNEAQ (reference sequence). DNA of the CDR3: TGTTCCAGCAGCTTATCAACAGGGTACACTGAAGCTTTCTTT. Protein sequence: CSSSLSTGYTEAFF.

This clone was found once. The chain joins TRBV6-5 to TRBJ1-2; 8 bases map to TRBD1. CDR1 is MNHEY, CDR2 SVGAGI, per germline. With V trimmed by 0 bases and J by 8 bases, 11 bases remained unmatched. CDR3 length equals 16 residues. This chain's CDR3 is CASSYSAGQVFWGYTF. CDR3 bases: TGTGCCAGCAGTTACTCCGCGGGACAGGTCTTCTGGGGCTACACCTTC.

The rearrangement links TRBV19 to TRBJ2-3; 10 bases align to TRBD1. The CDR3 has 16 residues. Germline CDR1 LNHDA, CDR2 SQIVND (reference sequence). J lost 5 bases, V lost 5 bases, and 10 bases had no gene match. CDR3 region: CASSRSRDRGGDTQYF. The CDR3, as DNA: TGTGCCAGTAGTCGATCCCGGGACAGGGGTGGAGATACGCAGTATTTT.

The chain uses TRBV6-6 and TRBJ1-2, with 11 positions matching TRBD1. This CDR3 has 15 amino acids. V shed 6 bases, J shed 5 bases, and the junction held 8 bases outside the gene matches. Germline assignment: CDR1 MNHNY and CDR2 SVGAGI (reference sequence). CDR3 sequence (DNA): TGTGCCAGCAGCCAACCGGGACAGGGGGAATATGGCTACACCTTC. This translates into CASSQPGQGEYGYTF.